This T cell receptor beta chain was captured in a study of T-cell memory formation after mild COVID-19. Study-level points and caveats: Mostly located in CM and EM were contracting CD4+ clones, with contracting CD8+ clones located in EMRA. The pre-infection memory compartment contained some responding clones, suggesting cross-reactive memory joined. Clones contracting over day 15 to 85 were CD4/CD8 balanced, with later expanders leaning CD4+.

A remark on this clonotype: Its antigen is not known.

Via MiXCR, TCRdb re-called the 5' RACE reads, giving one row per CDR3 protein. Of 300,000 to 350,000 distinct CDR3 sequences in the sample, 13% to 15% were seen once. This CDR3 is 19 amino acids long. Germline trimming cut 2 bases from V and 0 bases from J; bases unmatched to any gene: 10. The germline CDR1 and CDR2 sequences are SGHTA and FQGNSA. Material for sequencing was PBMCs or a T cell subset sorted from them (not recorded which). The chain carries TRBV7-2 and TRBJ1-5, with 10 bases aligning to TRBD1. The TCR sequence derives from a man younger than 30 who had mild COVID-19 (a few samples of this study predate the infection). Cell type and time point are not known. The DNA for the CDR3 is TGTGCCAGCAGCTTATCCAGGACAGGGGGTGCGTATAGCAATCAGCCCCAGCATTTT. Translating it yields CASSLSRTGGAYSNQPQHF.